This TCR beta chain was recorded in a study of beta chain features in type 1 diabetes. Overall study context: Investigators examined some 110,000,000 sorted cells across all samples.

This CDR3 has 13 amino acids. Overall study findings and caveats: In all four CD4+ subsets, TCRB CDR3 length was significantly, moderately reduced in type 1 diabetes. In the patient group, naive, central memory and Treg TCRB repertoires seemed more alike than in the healthy donor group.

This clone was found a few times. Its antigen is not known. The sequenced template was cDNA made from the entire isolated RNA. Method: immunoSEQ multiplex PCR; TCRdb's copy keeps in-frame clones and lacks some. The sample has hundreds of thousands of clones, 11% to 15% seen once. The J gene is TRBJ2-7, the V gene TRBV21-1. TRBV21-1 is an annotated pseudogene. The specimen sequenced was naive CD4+ T cells from blood. This clonotype was sampled from a man aged 18 to 30 with type 1 diabetes. The CDR3 region has the DNA TGTGCCAGCAGCAAAGCTACCCGCTACGAGCAGTACTTC. Translated, it gives CASSKATRYEQYF.